This passage covers 32 T cell receptor beta chains from one sample sequenced in a study of blood T cell repertoires in COVID-19. Clones were sequenced by immunoSEQ multiplex PCR, and TCRdb holds only the in-frame ones, with some missing. Of approximately 200,000 clones listed, 80% to 90% are singletons. The sequencing sample was made of PBMCs or T cells enriched from blood (not recorded which). The origin of the receptors is a young woman in a cohort exposed to, infected with or recovered from COVID-19 (not recorded which).

The chain carries TRBV29-1 and TRBJ2-1; possible D gene TRBD1, 5 bases. The CDR3 is 15 residues long. CDR1 and CDR2 from the germline V gene are SQVTM and ANQGSEA. V gave up 3 bases and J gave up 0 bases, with 12 bases separating them. This chain's CDR3 is CSVELTGNSYNEQFF. The DNA for the CDR3 is TGCAGCGTTGAGCTAACAGGTAACTCCTACAATGAGCAGTTCTTC.

The rearrangement uses TRBV27 and TRBJ2-5; D is uncertain. V was cut by 3 bases and J by 1 base, with 9 bases left in between. In germline, CDR1 is MNHEY, CDR2 SMNVEV (reference sequence). The CDR3 loop spans 14 amino acids. The chain's CDR3 is CASSFQRTQETQYF. As DNA, the CDR3 is TGTGCCAGCAGTTTCCAGCGTACCCAAGAGACCCAGTACTTC.

V usage is TRBV5-1 and J usage is TRBJ2-1, with 10 bases aligning to TRBD2. CDR3 length: 15 residues. CDR1 and CDR2 from the germline V gene are SGHRS and YFSETQ. Germline trimming cut 2 bases from V and 8 bases from J; bases unmatched to any gene: 7. The CDR3 DNA is TGCGCCAGCAGCTTTGGGTCTAGCGGGAGTGATGAGCAGTTCTTC. Protein: CASSFGSSGSDEQFF.

The V and J genes are TRBV2 and TRBJ1-2; the match to TRBD1 covers 7 bases. Germline loops: CDR1 SNHLY, CDR2 FYNNEI. This CDR3 region has 14 residues. Unmatched junction bases numbered 4, after V lost 1 base and J lost 5 bases. As DNA, the CDR3 is TGTGCCAGCAGTGAAGAGCACAGGGGTTATGGCTACACCTTC. Protein: CASSEEHRGYGYTF.

This chain joins TRBV7-8 and TRBJ2-5; TRBD2 might be the D (6 bases). The CDR3 runs 15 residues. The V gene's germline CDR1 is SGHVS and CDR2 FQNEAQ. The V end lost 1 base, the J end lost 5 bases, and 14 bases lay between the germline ends. For the CDR3, the DNA is TGTGCCAGCAGCTTAGGCAGCGGGTTAGCGGAGACCCAGTACTTC. This sequence encodes CASSLGSGLAETQYF.

The CDR3 here is CASSLNRALGDTQYF. The CDR3 DNA reads as TGTGCCAGCAGCTTGAACAGGGCCTTAGGAGATACGCAGTATTTT. The chain couples TRBV5-5 to TRBJ2-3; TRBD1 is a possible D gene (6 bases). The germline V gene has CDR1 SGHKS and CDR2 YYEKEE (reference sequence). The CDR3 sequence is 15 residues long. Trimming stripped 1 base from V and 5 bases from J, with 14 bases between.

CDR3 in DNA: TGCGCCAGCAGTGAGTCGGCCACGCCCGGGGAGCTGTTTTTT. Its protein is CASSESATPGELFF. V is TRBV10-1 and J is TRBJ2-2; D unresolved. The CDR3 loop spans 14 amino acids. Trimming stripped 0 bases from V and 6 bases from J, with 8 bases between. Looked up from germline, CDR1 is WNHNN and CDR2 is SYGVQD (reference sequence).

The V call is TRBV7-2, the J call TRBJ1-2, with TRBD1 as a possible D gene (5 bases). The CDR3 covers 13 residues. V lost 1 base and J lost 8, with 11 bases in between. Looked up from germline, CDR1 is SGHTA and CDR2 is FQGNSA. This CDR3 reads CASSLDGGEGYTF. The DNA for the CDR3 is TGTGCCAGCAGCTTAGACGGGGGGGAGGGCTACACCTTC. Full variable domain (outside the CDR3, taken from reference TRBV7-2 and TRBJ1-2): GAGVSQSPSNKVTEKGKDVELRCDPISGHTALYWYRQSLGQGLEFLIYFQGNSAPDKSGLPSDRFSAERTGGSVSTLTIQRTQQEDSAVYLCASSLDGGEGYTFGSGTRLTVV.

This chain joins TRBV5-4 and TRBJ2-1; D is possibly TRBD2 (6 bases). The CDR3 runs to 19 residues. The V gene's germline CDR1 is SGHNT and CDR2 YYREEE (reference sequence). Between the trimmed V and J ends, which lost 4 bases and 0 bases, there was a span of 23 bases. CDR3 loop: CASSPFGSGGPSSYNEQFF. The DNA for the CDR3 is TGTGCCAGCAGCCCTTTCGGTAGCGGAGGACCCAGCTCCTACAATGAGCAGTTCTTC.

The chain links TRBV5-4 to TRBJ2-7; D perhaps matches TRBD2 (5 bases). The CDR3 spans 14 residues. Germline loops: CDR1 SGHNT, CDR2 YYREEE (reference sequence). Trimming removed 3 bases at V and 1 base at J, with 11 bases between. The chain's CDR3 is CASSSPGVSYEQYF. For the CDR3, the DNA is TGTGCCAGCAGCTCGCCCGGGGTTTCCTACGAGCAGTACTTC.

This clone has a single count. The CDR3 spells CASSSWDRGYEQYF. CDR3 sequence (DNA): TGTGCCAGCAGTTCGTGGGACAGGGGCTACGAGCAGTACTTC. This sequence joins TRBV27 and TRBJ2-7; 10 bases are a match to TRBD1. The CDR3 is 14 amino acids. Per the germline V gene, CDR1 is MNHEY and CDR2 is SMNVEV (reference sequence). The V segment lost 4 bases and the J segment 3 bases; nucleotides outside the gene matches: 3.

The rearrangement joins TRBV4-2 to TRBJ1-2; 9 bases are a match to TRBD1. The CDR3 sequence is 16 residues long. Per the germline V gene, CDR1 is LGHNA and CDR2 is YNFKEQ. The junction had 3 bases not matched to a gene; V was cut back by 1 base and J by 0 bases. The DNA of the CDR3 is TGTGCCAGCAGCCAAGGACAGGGGGAACCTAACTATGGCTACACCTTC. Its translation is CASSQGQGEPNYGYTF.

V gene TRBV2 combines with J gene TRBJ2-3; a weak D match, TRBD1 (7 bases). Germline loops: CDR1 SNHLY, CDR2 FYNNEI. This CDR3 is 14 amino acids long. Trimming removed 7 bases from V and 3 bases from J, with 14 bases in between. CDR3: CASNLQGGTDTQYF. In nucleotides, the CDR3 is TGTGCCAGCAACCTTCAGGGGGGAACAGATACGCAGTATTTT.

The V gene is TRBV6-5, the J gene TRBJ2-2; TRBD1 might be the D (6 bases). Looked up from germline, CDR1 is MNHEY and CDR2 is SVGAGI. Trimming took off 8 bases at V and 1 base at J, with 14 bases between the two ends. The CDR3 is 15 residues long. In nucleotides, the CDR3 is TGTGCCAGCCTAGTCGGGACATTGAACACCGGGGAGCTGTTTTTT. This sequence encodes CASLVGTLNTGELFF.

The rearrangement joins TRBV3-1 (or the pseudogene TRBV3-2) to TRBJ2-1; a weak D match, TRBD2 (6 bases). CDR3 length equals 16 residues. Germline assignment: CDR1 LGHDT and CDR2 YNNKEL (reference sequence). V lost 4 bases and J lost 6, with 19 bases in between. The DNA of the CDR3 is TGTGCCAGCAGCCCCCCCCGGGACTTTAGGTCCAATGAGCAGTTCTTC. Amino acid sequence: CASSPPRDFRSNEQFF.

The J gene is TRBJ2-5, the V gene TRBV7-9, with D perhaps matching TRBD1 (5 bases). From germline, CDR1 is SEHNR and CDR2 FQNEAQ (reference sequence). CDR3 length: 14 amino acids. Trimming left V 5 bases short and J 1 base short, with 11 bases between. The DNA for the CDR3 is TGTGCCAGCAGCAAGGGGCAATCCCAAGAGACCCAGTACTTC. Protein: CASSKGQSQETQYF.

This chain links TRBV10-3 with TRBJ1-1, with D possibly being TRBD1 (5 bases). Per germline, CDR1 ENHRY and CDR2 SYGVKD. The CDR3 covers 15 residues. With 3 bases removed from V and 2 bases from J, the gap between germline ends came to 13 bases. The DNA for the CDR3 is TGTGCCATCAGTGACTCAAAAAGGGGAAACACTGAAGCTTTCTTT. As protein: CAISDSKRGNTEAFF.

The chain recombines TRBV7-9 with TRBJ1-2; TRBD1 matches 7 bases. V gave up 2 bases and J gave up 4 bases; unmatched junction bases: 16. CDR3 length: 18 residues. Germline V gene sequence: CDR1 SEHNR, CDR2 FQNEAQ (reference sequence). CDR3 nucleotide sequence: TGTGCCAGCAGCTTAACCCCACCCGCCGGGACAGCAAGCTATGGCTACACCTTC. Translating gives CASSLTPPAGTASYGYTF.

The V and J genes are TRBV11-2 and TRBJ1-1; D is uncertain. Germline values: CDR1 SGHAT, CDR2 FQNNGV. V was trimmed by 1 base and J by 5 bases, leaving 8 bases between them. This CDR3 region has 13 residues. The CDR3 spells CASSLAPQTEAFF. The CDR3 bases are TGTGCCAGCAGCTTAGCACCGCAGACTGAAGCTTTCTTT.

This clone has only one observation. The CDR3 DNA follows: TGTGCCAGCAAGGGGACTCAAGCCTACGAGCAGTACTTC. Translated, it gives CASKGTQAYEQYF. This chain connects TRBV2 to TRBJ2-7; possibly TRBD2 for D (6 bases). This CDR3 is 13 amino acids long. V dropped 7 bases and J dropped 2 bases, with 12 bases sitting between them. Germline CDR1 reads SNHLY; CDR2 reads FYNNEI.

This chain connects TRBV5-1 to TRBJ1-2, with TRBD1 identical over 7 bases. The V and J ends lost 1 base and 7 bases, in that order; junction bases with no gene match: 7. In germline, CDR1 is SGHRS, CDR2 YFSETQ. The CDR3 spans 14 residues. CDR3 coding DNA: TGCGCCAGCAGCTTGCGACAGGGTCCCAGTGGCTACACCTTC. This translates into CASSLRQGPSGYTF.

The gene calls are TRBV4-2 and TRBJ2-2; the D is unclear. The CDR3 is made up of 15 amino acids. Germline CDR1 and CDR2: LGHNA and YNFKEQ. V was pared by 0 bases and J by 0 bases, with 5 bases between. CDR3 protein: CASSQERSNTGELFF. The DNA for the CDR3 is TGTGCCAGCAGCCAAGAGCGATCGAACACCGGGGAGCTGTTTTTT.

As to this clone: Germline is not matched at one junction end, which may reflect a read error. The rearrangement links TRBV7-9 to TRBJ2-2; a possible D gene is TRBD2 (7 bases). Germline values: CDR1 SEHNR, CDR2 FQNEAQ (reference sequence). The CDR3 contains 16 residues. CDR3 sequence reads: CASNLGGGLNTGELFF. The CDR3 region has the DNA TGTGCCAGCAACTTAGGAGGGGGACTAAACACCGGGGAGCTGTTTTTT.

The genes are TRBV5-8 and TRBJ1-2; D is perhaps TRBD1 (6 bases). Germline CDR1 SGHTS, CDR2 YDEGEE. The length of the CDR3 is 14 residues. The ends were cut back, 3 bases at V and 4 bases at J, with 13 bases in the middle. This chain's CDR3 is CASSSPQGPYGYTF. CDR3 sequence (DNA): TGTGCCAGCAGCTCCCCTCAGGGGCCCTATGGCTACACCTTC.

The chain joins TRBV6-5 to TRBJ2-7, with a weak D call TRBD1 (6 bases). Trimming left V 0 bases short and J 5 bases short, with 11 bases between. The CDR3 runs 14 residues. Germline assignment: CDR1 MNHEY and CDR2 SVGAGI. CDR3 nucleotide sequence: TGTGCCAGCAGTTACTCGCCAGGGGCCCACGAGCAGTACTTC. Amino acid sequence: CASSYSPGAHEQYF.

This clone showed up just once. The chain joins TRBV5-4 to TRBJ1-6; maybe TRBD1 (6 bases). V lost 6 bases to trimming and J lost 9 bases, with 16 bases between them. The CDR3 length is 14 residues. Germline-derived CDR1 and CDR2 are SGHNT and YYREEE (reference sequence). The CDR3 region is CASTQGGEGSPLHF. The DNA of the CDR3 is TGTGCCAGCACCCAAGGGGGGGAGGGTTCACCCCTCCACTTT.

V and J are TRBV7-3 and TRBJ2-1; 14 bases agree with TRBD2. The CDR3 length is 15 residues. Losses at the gene ends were 4 bases for V and 6 bases for J; bases not matched to a gene: 2. Germline CDR1 is SGHTA and CDR2 is FQGTGA. The CDR3: CASSSGLAGANEQFF. The CDR3 bases are TGTGCCAGCAGCTCGGGACTAGCGGGGGCCAATGAGCAGTTCTTC. Complete variable domain (other parts from reference TRBV7-3 and TRBJ2-1): GAGVSQTPSNKVTEKGKYVELRCDPISGHTALYWYRQSLGQGPEFLIYFQGTGAADDSGLPNDRFFAVRPEGSVSTLKIQRTERGDSAVYLCASSSGLAGANEQFFGPGTRLTVL.

The chain has TRBV10-2 and TRBJ2-3; maybe TRBD2 (6 bases). Looked up from germline, CDR1 is WSHSY and CDR2 is SAAADI. With 6 bases removed from V and 4 bases from J, the gap between germline ends came to 17 bases. The CDR3 consists of 15 residues. CDR3 DNA: TGCGCCAGCAGCGCTCAAATCGGGAGTGCAGATACGCAGTATTTT. Translation gives CASSAQIGSADTQYF.

This clone was observed a single time. This chain joins TRBV7-9 and TRBJ2-3; 12 bases align to TRBD2. V dropped 2 bases and J dropped 4; count of bases not matched to a gene: 7. Germline assignment: CDR1 SEHNR and CDR2 FQNEAQ (reference sequence). This CDR3 is built from 17 residues. CDR3 in amino acids: CASSLFGASGRADTQYF. For the CDR3, the DNA is TGTGCCAGCAGCTTATTCGGGGCTAGCGGGAGGGCAGATACGCAGTATTTT.

The V gene is TRBV5-1, the J gene TRBJ2-3; 8 bases line up with TRBD1. The CDR3 consists of 15 residues. Germline trimming cut 2 bases from V and 3 bases from J; bases unmatched to any gene: 5. Per the germline V gene, CDR1 is SGHRS and CDR2 is YFSETQ. For the CDR3, the DNA is TGCGCCAGCAGCTTAGGACAGGGAGCGACAGATACGCAGTATTTT. Amino acid sequence: CASSLGQGATDTQYF.

V usage is TRBV5-4 and J usage is TRBJ2-3; D might be TRBD2 (6 bases). Per germline, CDR1 SGHNT and CDR2 YYREEE (reference sequence). The CDR3 extends over 14 amino acids. The V end was cut by 4 bases, the J end by 1 base, with 10 bases between. This chain's CDR3 is CASSPGLRTDTQYF. In nucleotides, the CDR3 is TGTGCCAGCAGCCCGGGACTTCGCACAGATACGCAGTATTTT.

The chain has TRBV11-3 and TRBJ2-1; the match to TRBD2 covers 14 bases. Unmatched junction bases numbered 3, after V lost 3 bases and J lost 8 bases. Germline assignment: CDR1 SGHNT and CDR2 YENEEA. This CDR3 is built from 15 residues. CDR3 amino acids: CASSLGLAGADEQFF. The CDR3 DNA sequence: TGTGCCAGCAGCTTGGGACTAGCGGGGGCCGATGAGCAGTTCTTC. Full variable domain (rest looked up from reference TRBV11-3 and TRBJ2-1): EAGVVQSPRYKIIEKKQPVAFWCNPISGHNTLYWYLQNLGQGPELLIRYENEEAVDDSQLPKDRFSAERLKGVDSTLKIQPAELGDSAVYLCASSLGLAGADEQFFGPGTRLTVL.